This T cell receptor beta chain came from a study of CD8 T cells in ankylosing spondylitis. General study findings and limits: In ankylosing spondylitis blood, a motif of roughly 8 highly homologous TCR beta variants appeared characteristic. Clones tied to disease were said to be significantly enriched in matched ankylosing spondylitis synovial fluid.

From the 5' RACE reads, TCRdb called clonotypes with MiXCR, one entry per CDR3 protein. Of 450,000 to 550,000 distinct CDR3 sequences listed, over 4% are singletons. V was pared by 4 bases and J by 2 bases, with 14 bases between. CDR1 is SGHNT and CDR2 is YYREEE in the germline V gene (reference sequence). The CDR3 covers 15 residues. This clonotype showed up many times. No antigen is known for it. The TCR sequence derives from a male donor with ankylosing spondylitis. Sequencing was performed on blood, either unsorted or a sorted T cell fraction (not recorded which). The rearrangement joins TRBV5-4 to TRBJ2-3; D is possibly TRBD2 (5 bases). CDR3 bases: TGTGCCAGCAGCCCCGGGTTAGCGCTCACAGATACGCAGTATTTT. Its protein is CASSPGLALTDTQYF.